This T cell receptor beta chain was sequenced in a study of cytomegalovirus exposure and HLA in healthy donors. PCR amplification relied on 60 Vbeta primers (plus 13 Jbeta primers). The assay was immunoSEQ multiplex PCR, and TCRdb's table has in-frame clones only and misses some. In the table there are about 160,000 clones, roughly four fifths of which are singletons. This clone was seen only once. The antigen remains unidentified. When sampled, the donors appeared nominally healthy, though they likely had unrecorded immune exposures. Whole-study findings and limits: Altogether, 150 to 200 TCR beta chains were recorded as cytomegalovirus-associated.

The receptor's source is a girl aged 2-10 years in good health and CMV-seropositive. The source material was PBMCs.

CDR3 sequence reads: CASSQELVYTDTQYF. The CDR3 bases are TGCGCCAGCAGCCAAGAACTAGTCTACACAGATACGCAGTATTTT. The genes are TRBV4-1 and TRBJ2-3, with D possibly being TRBD2 (5 bases). CDR3 size: 15 residues. V lost 0 bases and J 2 bases, leaving 9 bases between the germline ends. The germline V gene encodes CDR1 MGHRA and CDR2 YSYEKL.